This T cell receptor beta chain was found in a study of blood T cells in healthy people across ages. General study findings and limits: Without sorted subsets, naive and antigen-experienced compartments could not be conclusively compared. Age showed a roughly linear inverse relationship with TCR beta diversity per million T cells. Across samples, TCR beta diversity tracked strongly with naive T cell percentage.

V was shortened by 6 bases and J by 5 bases, with 9 bases between the two germline ends. The CDR3 runs to 12 residues. CDR1 and CDR2 from the germline V gene are SEHNR and FQNEAQ (reference sequence). Through a sample-barcoded 5' primer and a J-beta primer mix, a second PCR was run for roughly 7 to 12 cycles. In TCRdb, the 5' RACE reads were re-called with MiXCR into one record per CDR3 protein. The data show about 1,800,000 distinct CDR3 sequences, roughly 30% seen once. Points on this clonotype: Its antigen is not identified.

It was roughly 10 milliliters of peripheral blood that were drawn from each donor. The material sequenced was blood. This clonotype was obtained from a woman under 40 in good health. The chain employs TRBV7-9 and TRBJ2-3; D call uncertain. CDR3 region: CASRRSGDTQYF. CDR3 DNA: TGTGCCAGCAGGCGGTCGGGAGATACGCAGTATTTT.